One sample yielded the 18 T cell receptor beta chains listed below, sequenced in a study of cytomegalovirus exposure and HLA in healthy donors. PCR used 60 Vbeta primers and 13 Jbeta primers. The assay was immunoSEQ multiplex PCR, and TCRdb's table has in-frame clones only and misses some. This sample carries over 150,000 clones, roughly 82% of them seen once, and the ten largest clones take 3%. Sequences were obtained from PBMCs. These TCRs come from a woman aged 50 to 60 in good health and CMV-seropositive.

This clone came up a few times. The CDR3 DNA sequence: TGTGCCAGCAGCTTGAAAGGGGTCTCTGGAAACACCATATATTTT. It codes for CASSLKGVSGNTIYF. The rearrangement joins TRBV5-8 to TRBJ1-3; possibly TRBD1 for D (5 bases). The CDR3 runs 15 residues. Trimming removed 1 base at V and 0 bases at J, with 8 bases between. Germline CDR1 and CDR2: SGHTS and YDEGEE.

This chain connects TRBV5-1 to TRBJ2-3; no reliable D call. This CDR3 is built from 12 residues. Trimming shortened V by 4 bases and J by 4 bases, and 7 bases separated the two germline ends. Germline V gene lookup returns CDR1 SGHRS and CDR2 YFSETQ. In DNA form, the CDR3 reads TGCGCCAGCAGCCAGGTTTCAGATACGCAGTATTTT. The encoded protein is CASSQVSDTQYF.

The gene calls are TRBV6-6 and TRBJ2-1; 12 positions match TRBD2. The CDR3 totals 16 residues. Germline V CDR1 and CDR2: MNHNY, SVGAGI (reference sequence). With V trimmed by 4 bases and J by 3 bases, 4 bases remained unmatched. CDR3 bases: TGTGCCAGCAGTTCCCAGGGACTAGCGGGCTACAATGAGCAGTTCTTC. Translation: CASSSQGLAGYNEQFF.

V and J are TRBV5-1 and TRBJ1-1; 8 nucleotides match TRBD1. The germline gives CDR1 SGHRS, CDR2 YFSETQ. The CDR3 runs to 15 residues. The ends lost 4 bases at V and 4 bases at J; junction bases unmatched: 9. The CDR3 DNA reads TGCGCCAGCAGCAGGGGGCAGGGGGCGTTCACTGAAGCTTTCTTT. It codes for CASSRGQGAFTEAFF.

The chain links TRBV2 to TRBJ2-7; tentatively, D is TRBD1 (7 bases). The CDR3 spans 13 residues. The germline V and J ends were trimmed by 7 bases and 3 bases, with 13 bases remaining between them. Germline assignment: CDR1 SNHLY and CDR2 FYNNEI. The CDR3 loop reads CASTAGGYYEQYF. The CDR3 bases are TGTGCCAGCACCGCAGGGGGGTACTACGAGCAGTACTTC.

J is TRBJ1-3 and V is TRBV6-1, with a tentative D call TRBD1 (6 bases). The germline V gene encodes CDR1 MNHNS and CDR2 SASEGT. V was shortened by 8 bases and J by 4 bases, with 15 bases between the two germline ends. The CDR3 contains 14 residues. In DNA form, the CDR3 reads TGTGCCAGCGACCCCAGGGGTGGAGGAAACACCATATATTTT. This gives the protein CASDPRGGGNTIYF.

This clone has just one count. J is TRBJ2-4 and V is TRBV30; possible D gene TRBD1, 6 bases. This CDR3 comprises 15 residues. The germline V gene encodes CDR1 GTSNPN and CDR2 SVGIG (reference sequence). V lost 5 bases and J lost 2, with 16 bases in between. The CDR3 spells CAWATDSTPKNIQYF. The CDR3 DNA sequence: TGTGCCTGGGCGACGGACAGCACACCCAAAAACATTCAGTACTTC.

This clone was observed a handful of times. This chain connects TRBV6-1 to TRBJ1-5; 9 nucleotides line up with TRBD1. CDR3 length: 15 amino acids. Germline values: CDR1 MNHNS, CDR2 SASEGT. The trim removed 8 bases at V and 4 bases at J, leaving 9 bases unmatched. CDR3 sequence reads: CASSVLGTGNQPQHF. DNA of the CDR3: TGTGCCAGCTCCGTACTCGGGACAGGGAATCAGCCCCAGCATTTT.

There are a few counts of this clone. This sequence joins TRBV10-3 and TRBJ2-3, with D unresolved. This CDR3 spans 15 amino acids. Trimming removed 1 base from V and 3 bases from J, with 11 bases in between. Germline CDR1 ENHRY, CDR2 SYGVKD. For the CDR3, the DNA is TGTGCCATCAGTGAGTTTTTCCCTAAAACAGATACGCAGTATTTT. This gives the protein CAISEFFPKTDTQYF.

This chain connects TRBV18 to TRBJ1-5; D is unclear. The CDR3 runs 15 residues. Between the trimmed V and J ends, which lost 6 bases and 4 bases, there was a span of 16 bases. Germline loops: CDR1 KGHSH, CDR2 LQKENI. The DNA for the CDR3 is TGTGCCAGCTCTGACCAGGCAGACAAAAATCAGCCCCAGCATTTT. It translates to CASSDQADKNQPQHF.

The V gene is TRBV14, the J gene TRBJ1-5, with TRBD1 matching over 9 bases. The germline V gene has CDR1 SGHDN and CDR2 FVKESK. CDR3 size: 16 residues. V shed 4 bases, J shed 3 bases, and the junction held 7 bases outside the gene matches. The CDR3 sequence is CASSLPGQGINQPQHF. CDR3 coding DNA: TGTGCCAGCAGCCTCCCGGGACAGGGAATCAATCAGCCCCAGCATTTT.

The chain has TRBV2 and TRBJ2-7; the match to TRBD2 covers 16 bases. CDR1 and CDR2 (germline): SNHLY, FYNNEI. With V trimmed by 7 bases and J by 3 bases, 15 bases remained unmatched. The CDR3 is 19 amino acids. Here the CDR3 DNA reads TGTGCCAGCAAAAGTACCGGGACTAGCGGGGGGGGCCTCTTCTACGAGCAGTACTTC. It specifies CASKSTGTSGGGLFYEQYF.

V is TRBV9 and J is TRBJ2-7, with D possibly TRBD2 on 6 matching bases. The CDR3 spans 15 residues. The germline gives CDR1 SGDLS, CDR2 YYNGEE. V dropped 4 bases and J dropped 6 bases, with 20 bases sitting between them. In DNA form, the CDR3 reads TGTGCCAGCAGCACCCTCGGAGGGGATGGGGGCGAGCAGTACTTC. Protein product: CASSTLGGDGGEQYF.

This chain uses TRBV29-1 with TRBJ1-2, with D perhaps TRBD1 (6 bases). V was pared by 1 base and J by 8 bases, with 8 bases between. CDR3 size: 11 residues. Germline lookup yields CDR1 SQVTM and CDR2 ANQGSEA. The CDR3 loop is CSVEVRGGYTF. In DNA form, the CDR3 reads TGCAGCGTTGAAGTCAGGGGAGGCTACACCTTC.

Only one count was recorded for this clone. The chain combines TRBV5-1 with TRBJ2-5, with 11 bases identical to TRBD2. Germline V gene sequence: CDR1 SGHRS, CDR2 YFSETQ. The ends lost 0 bases at V and 13 bases at J; junction bases unmatched: 11. This CDR3 region has 15 residues. CDR3 amino acids: CASSLEASGGRHGYF. The CDR3 DNA sequence: TGCGCCAGCAGCTTGGAGGCTAGCGGGGGGCGCCACGGGTACTTC. The whole variable domain, filled in from reference TRBV5-1 and TRBJ2-5, reads KAGVTQTPRYLIKTRGQQVTLSCSPISGHRSVSWYQQTPGQGLQFLFEYFSETQRNKGNFPGRFSGRQFSNSRSEMNVSTLELGDSALYLCASSLEASGGRHGYFGPGTRLLVL.

V gene TRBV6-1 combines with J gene TRBJ2-7; TRBD1 aligns across 7 bases. CDR1 MNHNS and CDR2 SASEGT come from the germline V gene. The CDR3 covers 15 residues. Unmatched junction bases numbered 14, after V lost 8 bases and J lost 4 bases. This chain's CDR3 is CASDRKEQGIYEQYF. CDR3 bases: TGTGCCAGCGACAGAAAAGAACAGGGGATATACGAGCAGTACTTC.

This rearrangement joins TRBV5-5 to TRBJ2-7; TRBD1 might be the D (6 bases). The CDR3 extends over 14 amino acids. Trimming pared 5 bases from V and 0 bases from J, leaving 12 bases between. CDR1 and CDR2 from the germline V gene are SGHKS and YYEKEE (reference sequence). The chain's CDR3 is CASRSGTLSYEQYF. In nucleotides, the CDR3 is TGTGCCAGCAGATCCGGGACACTCTCCTACGAGCAGTACTTC.

The chain recombines TRBV25-1 with TRBJ1-2, with 9 nucleotides matching TRBD1. V trimming: 8 bases; J trimming: 10 bases; junction bases outside the gene matches: 8. This CDR3 comprises 12 residues. Germline loops: CDR1 MGHDK, CDR2 SYGVNS. CDR3: CASGGTGNFYTF. The CDR3 nucleotides are TGTGCCAGCGGGGGGACAGGGAACTTCTACACCTTC.